This T cell receptor beta chain is drawn from a study of blood T cell repertoires in COVID-19. Study-level information: For recovered donors of Cohort 3, there were two negative PCRs, clearance, or symptom resolution. From T cells, B-cell-depleted T cells, or PBMCs came the material, which was cDNA or gDNA.

Germline lookup yields CDR1 SNHLY and CDR2 FYNNEI. V was cut by 4 bases and J by 2 bases, with 11 bases left in between. The CDR3 runs to 14 residues. Authors' methods: Amplification from reference gene primers served as the basis for estimated nucleated cell counts. The assay was immunoSEQ multiplex PCR, and TCRdb's table has in-frame clones only and misses some. V, J and clone size reflect that table, while D and trimming were determined from the DNA. Found here are about 190,000 clones, approximately 86% of them singletons; the top ten hold around 25%. The sequenced sample consisted of PBMCs or T cells enriched from blood (not recorded which). The TCR comes from a woman aged 40 to 49 in a cohort exposed to, infected with or recovered from COVID-19 (not recorded which). The rearrangement joins TRBV2 to TRBJ1-1; D may be TRBD1 (6 bases). The CDR3 spells CASSVTGTNTEAFF. CDR3 coding DNA: TGTGCCAGCAGTGTAACAGGGACAAACACTGAAGCTTTCTTT.